Sequencing of this TCR beta chain was carried out in a study of CD8+ T cells in alopecia areata. Across the whole study: Tofacitinib administration to treated patients was oral, at 5 to 10 mg twice daily. Percentage of affected scalp area was the basis on which treated patients' severity was scored.

The treatment: oral pan-JAK inhibitor, 5-10 mg twice daily. Findings of the study overall: A large proportion of expanded lesional clones were detected persisting in scalp and blood during tofacitinib.

Germline CDR1 MGHDK, CDR2 SYGVNS. V was pared by 7 bases and J by 7 bases, with 12 bases of the junction left unmatched. The CDR3 consists of 16 residues. Extracted from the samples, RNA was reverse transcribed into cDNA to serve as the sequencing template. Here immunoSEQ multiplex PCR was the method, and the copy in TCRdb shows in-frame clones only, minus some. The sample lists around 200,000 clones, around three fifths seen once, with around 12% in the top ten. This clone was observed a few times. No antigen is known for it. The material sequenced was CD8+ T cells sorted from blood, taken at week 24, from a patient treated with tofacitinib. The gene calls are TRBV25-1 and TRBJ2-2, with TRBD1 matching over 10 bases. This sequence was found in a human donor with alopecia areata. CDR3 in amino acids: CASTRFRQGAVGELFF. CDR3 DNA: TGTGCCAGCACTCGATTCAGACAGGGGGCGGTCGGGGAGCTGTTTTTT.